The next 4 T cell receptor beta chains were all read from a single sample in a study of blood T cell repertoires in COVID-19. Using immunoSEQ multiplex PCR, the repertoire was profiled, and TCRdb retains in-frame clones only, with some absent. The table shows 53,000 or so clones, with 82% occurring only once. Sequencing was carried out using peripheral blood. The receptors shown here come from a human donor in a cohort sampled during active COVID-19.

The J gene is TRBJ2-5, the V gene TRBV5-1; no clear D. Germline V gene data show CDR1 as SGHRS and CDR2 as YFSETQ. The CDR3 length is 14 residues. Trimming shortened V by 0 bases and J by 2 bases, and 8 bases separated the two germline ends. CDR3 sequence (DNA): TGCGCCAGCAGCTTGGAATCCAGACAAGAGACCCAGTACTTC. This translates into CASSLESRQETQYF.

Only a few counts were recorded for this clone. The chain has TRBV15 and TRBJ1-2; D uncertain. V dropped 0 bases and J dropped 7 bases, with 9 bases sitting between them. The CDR3 has 13 amino acids. Germline V gene lookup returns CDR1 LNHNV and CDR2 YYDKDF (reference sequence). This CDR3 is CATSRDGQSGYTF. The CDR3 bases are TGTGCCACCAGCAGAGATGGTCAGTCTGGCTACACCTTC.

The V and J genes are TRBV27 and TRBJ2-1; 9 bases map to TRBD2. The CDR3 is made up of 15 amino acids. Germline V gene lookup returns CDR1 MNHEY and CDR2 SMNVEV (reference sequence). The V gene end was trimmed by 6 bases and the J gene end by 8 bases; junction bases not matched to a gene: 11. CDR3 region: CASSPTGLAHHEQFF. Written as DNA, the CDR3 is TGTGCCAGCAGCCCGACGGGACTAGCTCATCATGAGCAGTTCTTC.

The chain couples TRBV14 to TRBJ1-2, with 10 bases aligning to TRBD1. Trimming removed 1 base from V and 7 bases from J; junction bases left unmatched: 12. The CDR3 contains 17 residues. CDR1 SGHDN and CDR2 FVKESK come from the germline V gene. The CDR3 DNA reads TGTGCCAGCAGCCAAGGACAGGGGGCGAGCCGAAATGGTGGCTACACCTTC. Encoded protein: CASSQGQGASRNGGYTF.